The 16 T cell receptor beta chains below were found in one sample sequenced in a study of T-cell memory formation after mild COVID-19. TCRdb called the 5' RACE reads again in MiXCR, with one record for every CDR3 protein. Among 200,000 to 250,000 distinct CDR3 sequences listed, 16% were seen once. The material sequenced was PBMCs or a T cell subset sorted from them (not recorded which). All receptors derive from a man between 18 and 35 years old who had mild COVID-19 (a few samples of this study predate the infection). Cell type and time point are not known.

This chain links TRBV10-3 with TRBJ2-1, with D possibly TRBD1 on 6 matching bases. Per the germline V gene, CDR1 is ENHRY and CDR2 is SYGVKD. The V gene lost 7 bases and the J gene lost 8 bases, with 21 bases spanning the gap. This CDR3 comprises 15 residues. CDR3 protein: CAITRGQNGGYEQFF. As DNA, the CDR3 is TGTGCCATCACCCGAGGACAGAACGGAGGATATGAGCAGTTCTTC.

The rearrangement joins TRBV5-5 to TRBJ1-5, with D maybe TRBD1 (6 bases). The V end lost 0 bases, the J end lost 6 bases, and 10 bases lay between the germline ends. Germline V lookup: CDR1 SGHKS, CDR2 YYEKEE (reference sequence). This CDR3 is 14 amino acids long. The CDR3 loop is CASSLEQGAQPQHF. CDR3 nucleotide sequence: TGTGCCAGCAGCTTGGAACAGGGTGCTCAGCCCCAGCATTTT.

This chain links TRBV20-1 with TRBJ1-5, with D possibly being TRBD1 (5 bases). Germline CDR1 and CDR2: DFQATT and SNEGSKA (reference sequence). This CDR3 is 14 amino acids long. Trimming pared 0 bases from V and 5 bases from J, leaving 11 bases between. The CDR3 sequence is CSARDGQGHQPQHF. Here the CDR3 DNA reads TGCAGTGCTAGAGATGGGCAGGGACATCAGCCCCAGCATTTT.

This clonotype was counted only a few times. The chain couples TRBV10-3 to TRBJ1-5; 7 nucleotides agree with TRBD1. V gave up 6 bases and J gave up 6 bases; unmatched junction bases: 8. Per the germline V gene, CDR1 is ENHRY and CDR2 is SYGVKD. The CDR3 length is 14 residues. CDR3 sequence: CAISDREGGQPQHF. CDR3 in DNA: TGTGCCATCAGCGACAGGGAGGGAGGTCAGCCCCAGCATTTT.

A few counts support this clonotype. The V gene is TRBV7-2, the J gene TRBJ2-1; D might be TRBD2 (6 bases). The ends were cut back, 4 bases at V and 8 bases at J, with 18 bases in the middle. The germline CDR1 and CDR2 sequences are SGHTA and FQGNSA. The CDR3 loop spans 15 amino acids. The CDR3 bases are TGTGCCAGCAGCTCCGCGGGGACCTCGGGGTATGAGCAGTTCTTC. Translated, it gives CASSSAGTSGYEQFF.

J is TRBJ2-5 and V is TRBV5-1; the D gene is possibly TRBD1 (5 bases). The CDR3 covers 14 residues. Germline V lookup: CDR1 SGHRS, CDR2 YFSETQ. V was cut by 0 bases and J by 5 bases, with 11 bases left in between. DNA of the CDR3: TGCGCCAGCAGCTTGGGAGCAGGGCGGGAGACCCAGTACTTC. It encodes CASSLGAGRETQYF.

This clonotype occurred a few times. The J gene is TRBJ1-6, the V gene TRBV4-2, with a tentative D call TRBD1 (5 bases). CDR3 size: 18 residues. V gave up 3 bases and J gave up 2 bases, with 17 bases separating them. Germline V lookup: CDR1 LGHNA, CDR2 YNFKEQ. Written as DNA, the CDR3 is TGTGCCAGCAGCCAGAGGCCCGGACAAAGGGCCTATAATTCACCCCTCCACTTT. This encodes CASSQRPGQRAYNSPLHF.

In its sample, this clonotype was seen a few times. The rearrangement links TRBV30 to TRBJ1-1; 10 bases agree with TRBD1. This CDR3 region has 11 residues. Germline loops: CDR1 GTSNPN, CDR2 SVGIG (reference sequence). V was clipped by 5 bases and J by 12 bases; unmatched bases: 6. CDR3 in DNA: TGTGCCTGGGGGAGGGACAGGGGAACTTTCTTT. It codes for CAWGRDRGTFF.

V and J are TRBV18 and TRBJ1-2; D not resolved. The V end lost 2 bases, the J end lost 3 bases, and 4 bases lay between the germline ends. Germline CDR1 KGHSH, CDR2 LQKENI. The CDR3 is made up of 12 amino acids. CDR3 sequence (DNA): TGTGCCAGCTCACCAGCGGACTATGGCTACACCTTC. Protein product: CASSPADYGYTF.

J is TRBJ2-3 and V is TRBV5-1; TRBD1 agrees at 7 bases. With 8 bases clipped from V and 0 bases from J, the junction kept 9 bases outside the gene matches. The CDR3 sequence is 15 residues long. CDR1 and CDR2 from the germline V gene are SGHRS and YFSETQ. CDR3 region: CASVQGSSSTDTQYF. CDR3 sequence (DNA): TGCGCCAGTGTACAGGGGTCATCTAGCACAGATACGCAGTATTTT.

The rearrangement uses TRBV7-2 and TRBJ2-7; D possibly matches TRBD1 or TRBD2 (6 bases each). This CDR3 is 14 amino acids long. Germline V gene lookup returns CDR1 SGHTA and CDR2 FQGNSA. V lost 7 bases and J lost 0, with 13 bases in between. CDR3 amino acids: CASTPGAYSYEQYV. Written as DNA, the CDR3 is TGTGCCAGCACCCCGGGGGCTTACTCCTACGAGCAGTACGTC.

This clonotype was detected ten times or more. The chain recombines TRBV18 with TRBJ2-1; 9 nucleotides align to TRBD2. This CDR3 has 16 residues. The germline gives CDR1 KGHSH, CDR2 LQKENI. J gave up 6 bases and V 4 bases, and 10 bases lay outside the gene matches. The CDR3 nucleotides are TGTGCCAGCTCACTGCCTGGCGGGGGGGCTGTCAATGAGCAGTTCTTC. Amino acid sequence: CASSLPGGGAVNEQFF.

This clonotype appeared a few times. The chain combines TRBV4-3 with TRBJ2-5; D possibly matches TRBD1 or TRBD2 (6 bases each). The length of the CDR3 is 18 residues. Deletions cut 0 bases from V and 5 bases from J, with 22 bases between. Germline CDR1 LGHNA, CDR2 YSLEER. The CDR3 nucleotides are TGCGCCAGCAGCCAAGATGGGGGGCGACCAGGGGAAGAGGAGACCCAGTACTTC. It yields the protein CASSQDGGRPGEEETQYF.

This chain links TRBV10-3 with TRBJ2-5; D call uncertain. Germline loops: CDR1 ENHRY, CDR2 SYGVKD. Trimming removed 4 bases at V and 5 bases at J, with 14 bases between. The CDR3 is made up of 14 amino acids. CDR3 coding DNA: TGTGCCATCAGTGGACGGCGTGAGGTGGAGACCCAGTACTTC. It specifies CAISGRREVETQYF.

This chain joins TRBV7-9 and TRBJ1-5, with TRBD1 matching over 9 bases. CDR3 length: 17 amino acids. Per germline, CDR1 SEHNR and CDR2 FQNEAQ (reference sequence). With V trimmed by 4 bases and J by 0 bases, 7 bases remained unmatched. The CDR3 is CASSSGTGIPSNQPQHF. The DNA of the CDR3 is TGTGCCAGCAGCTCCGGGACAGGGATCCCTAGCAATCAGCCCCAGCATTTT.

The gene calls are TRBV4-3 and TRBJ2-7, with D maybe TRBD1 (5 bases). Germline CDR1 reads LGHNA; CDR2 reads YSLEER. The CDR3 consists of 16 residues. The CDR3 coding sequence is TGCGCAGCTCAACTTGGGGCCCCCTTGAGCCCCTACGAGCAGTACGTC. Translating gives CAAQLGAPLSPYEQYV.